This entry features one T cell receptor (beta chain) sequence. A multiplex PCR was run with 60 Vbeta primers and 13 Jbeta primers. Data came from immunoSEQ multiplex PCR; TCRdb stores just in-frame clones and leaves some out. The repertoire has roughly 77,000 clones, roughly four fifths of them found once; the top ten carry around 4.2%. The CDR3 has 14 residues. Per germline, CDR1 SGHNT and CDR2 YYREEE (reference sequence). V was cut by 0 bases and J by 1 base, with 7 bases left in between. The data originate from a study of cytomegalovirus exposure and HLA in healthy donors. This receptor was identified in a man aged 40-49 years in good health and CMV-seronegative. V is TRBV5-4 and J is TRBJ1-1; D unclear. Sequencing was performed on PBMCs. The CDR3 nucleotides read TGTGCCAGCAGCTTGGGAGTGAGGAACACTGAAGCTTTCTTT. As protein: CASSLGVRNTEAFF.